The 6 T cell receptor beta chains reported below all come from one sample, sequenced in a study of shared clonotypes between healthy human individuals (dated by TCRdb to about 2020). CD8 naive samples were CD45RO-negative cells positively selected for CCR7, giving a CD45RA+CCR7+ population that excluded TemRA cells. Libraries were constructed by the immunoSEQ multiplex PCR assay. Not all clones reach the TCRdb copy of this immuneACCESS table, which keeps in-frame sequences only. Checked studies attribute under half of the gap to unresolved V genes and leave the rest unexplained. The sample records about 2.2 million clones, just under 95% of which are singletons. The ten most abundant clones make up about 1.6% of the sample. The specimen sequenced was naive CD8+ T cells from PBMCs. What this sample's cell subset or site label stands for: CD45RA+CCR7+. The receptors were sampled from a man between 18 and 29 years old in good health. Some clones in this sample may be carry-over from other donors' samples.

This clone appeared a few times. The V call is TRBV2, the J call TRBJ1-5; D unresolved. V lost 6 bases to trimming and J lost 0 bases, with 9 bases between them. The CDR3 runs 14 residues. The germline V gene has CDR1 SNHLY and CDR2 FYNNEI. DNA for the CDR3: TGTGCCAGCAGGGCACGGGATAGCAATCAGCCCCAGCATTTT. It yields the protein CASRARDSNQPQHF.

This chain uses TRBV7-8 with TRBJ1-1; 8 positions match TRBD1. V lost 5 bases, J lost 1 base, and 6 bases stayed unmatched. The V gene's germline CDR1 is SGHVS and CDR2 FQNEAQ. The CDR3 consists of 15 residues. CDR3 residues: CASSQTGDTNTEAFF. The CDR3 DNA is TGTGCCAGCAGCCAGACAGGGGACACGAACACTGAAGCTTTCTTT.

The chain uses TRBV7-6 and TRBJ2-6, with 12 bases aligning to TRBD1. CDR1 and CDR2 (germline): SGHVS, FNYEAQ. The CDR3 totals 19 residues. The V and J ends lost 4 bases and 2 bases, in that order; junction bases with no gene match: 9. This CDR3 reads CASSSPSGTGGAGANVLTF. In DNA, the CDR3 is TGTGCCAGCAGCTCCCCGTCCGGGACAGGGGGCGCTGGGGCCAACGTCCTGACTTTC.

The chain combines TRBV4-1 with TRBJ2-4; D is possibly TRBD2 (6 bases). The V gene lost 0 bases and the J gene lost 1 base, with 10 bases spanning the gap. The CDR3 is made up of 16 amino acids. Germline V gene lookup returns CDR1 MGHRA and CDR2 YSYEKL. CDR3 loop: CASSQDFGGAKNIQYF. CDR3 in DNA: TGCGCCAGCAGCCAAGATTTTGGGGGGGCCAAAAACATTCAGTACTTC.

This CDR3 reads CASSGDRIWTEAFF. The CDR3 DNA reads TGTGCCAGCAGCGGTGACAGGATCTGGACTGAAGCTTTCTTT. The rearrangement joins TRBV5-8 to TRBJ1-1; a weak D match, TRBD1 (6 bases). Germline CDR1 and CDR2: SGHTS and YDEGEE. This CDR3 has 14 residues. V lost 4 bases and J lost 5, with 15 bases in between.

As concerns this clone: Other DNA variants within this sample encode the same CDR3. The chain is built from TRBV12-5 and TRBJ2-3; D is ambiguous. Looked up from germline, CDR1 is LGHNT and CDR2 is FRNRAP. The ends were cut back, 3 bases at V and 4 bases at J, with 5 bases in the middle. This CDR3 region has 12 residues. This chain's CDR3 is CASGLAPDTQYF. The CDR3 DNA sequence: TGTGCTAGTGGTTTAGCTCCAGATACGCAGTATTTT. The whole variable domain, filled in from reference TRBV12-5 and TRBJ2-3, reads DARVTQTPRHKVTEMGQEVTMRCQPILGHNTVFWYRQTMMQGLELLAYFRNRAPLDDSGMPKDRFSAEMPDATLATLKIQPSEPRDSAVYFCASGLAPDTQYFGPGTRLTVL.